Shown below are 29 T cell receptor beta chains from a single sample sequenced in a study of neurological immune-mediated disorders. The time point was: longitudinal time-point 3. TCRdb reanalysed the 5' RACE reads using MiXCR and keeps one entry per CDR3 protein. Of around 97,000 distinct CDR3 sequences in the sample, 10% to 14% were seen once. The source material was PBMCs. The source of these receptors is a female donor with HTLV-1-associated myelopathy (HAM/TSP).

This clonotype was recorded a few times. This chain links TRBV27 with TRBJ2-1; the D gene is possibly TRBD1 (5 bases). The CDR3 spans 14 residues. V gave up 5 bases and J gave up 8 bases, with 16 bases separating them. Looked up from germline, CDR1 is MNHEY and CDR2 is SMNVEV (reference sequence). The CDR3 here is CASSPLNTQDEQFF. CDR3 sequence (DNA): TGTGCCAGCAGTCCGCTGAACACACAGGATGAGCAGTTCTTC.

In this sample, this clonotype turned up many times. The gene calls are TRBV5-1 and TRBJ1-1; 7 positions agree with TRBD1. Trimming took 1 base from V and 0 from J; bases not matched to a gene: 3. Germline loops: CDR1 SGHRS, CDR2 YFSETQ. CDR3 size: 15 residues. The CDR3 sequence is CASSLSTGVNTEAFF. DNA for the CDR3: TGCGCCAGCAGCTTGAGTACAGGGGTGAACACTGAAGCTTTCTTT.

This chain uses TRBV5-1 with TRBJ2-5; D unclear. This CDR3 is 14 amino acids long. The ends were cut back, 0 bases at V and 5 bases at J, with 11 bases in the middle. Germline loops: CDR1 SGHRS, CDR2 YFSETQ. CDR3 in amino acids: CASSLVPGRETQYF. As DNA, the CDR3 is TGCGCCAGCAGCTTGGTACCAGGCCGGGAGACCCAGTACTTC.

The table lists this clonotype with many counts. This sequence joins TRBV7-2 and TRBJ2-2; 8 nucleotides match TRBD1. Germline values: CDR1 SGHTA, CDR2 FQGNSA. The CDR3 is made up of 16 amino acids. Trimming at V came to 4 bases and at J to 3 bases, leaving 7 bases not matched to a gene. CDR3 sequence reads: CASSSPGQEYTGELFF. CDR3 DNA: TGTGCCAGCAGCTCTCCGGGACAGGAGTACACCGGGGAGCTGTTTTTT.

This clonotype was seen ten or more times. The CDR3 bases are TGCGCCAGCAGCTACGGGACAGGGGCGATATACGAGCAGTACTTC. This translates into CASSYGTGAIYEQYF. The chain employs TRBV5-1 and TRBJ2-7; 10 bases match TRBD1. CDR1 is SGHRS, CDR2 YFSETQ, per germline. V trimming: 3 bases; J trimming: 4 bases; junction bases outside the gene matches: 7. This CDR3 comprises 15 residues.

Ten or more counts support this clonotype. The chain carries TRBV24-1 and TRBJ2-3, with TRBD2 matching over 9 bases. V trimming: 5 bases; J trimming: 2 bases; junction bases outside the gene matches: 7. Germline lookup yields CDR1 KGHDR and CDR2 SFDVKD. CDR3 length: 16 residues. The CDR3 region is CATSVAGAKITDTQYF. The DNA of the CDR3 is TGTGCCACCAGTGTAGCGGGGGCCAAAATCACAGATACGCAGTATTTT.

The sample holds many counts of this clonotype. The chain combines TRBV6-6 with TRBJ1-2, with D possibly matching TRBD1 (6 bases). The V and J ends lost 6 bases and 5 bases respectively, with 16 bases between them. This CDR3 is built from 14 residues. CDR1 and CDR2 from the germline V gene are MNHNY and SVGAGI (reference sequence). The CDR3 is CASSSSQRGYGYTF. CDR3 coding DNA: TGTGCCAGCAGCTCCAGCCAGAGGGGGTATGGCTACACCTTC.

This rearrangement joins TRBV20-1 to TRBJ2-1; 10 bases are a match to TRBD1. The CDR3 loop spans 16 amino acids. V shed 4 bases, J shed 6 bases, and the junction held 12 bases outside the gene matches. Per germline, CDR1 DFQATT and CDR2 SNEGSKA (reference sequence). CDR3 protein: CSATDRGISGVNEQFF. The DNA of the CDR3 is TGCAGTGCTACGGACAGGGGGATCTCAGGAGTCAATGAGCAGTTCTTC.

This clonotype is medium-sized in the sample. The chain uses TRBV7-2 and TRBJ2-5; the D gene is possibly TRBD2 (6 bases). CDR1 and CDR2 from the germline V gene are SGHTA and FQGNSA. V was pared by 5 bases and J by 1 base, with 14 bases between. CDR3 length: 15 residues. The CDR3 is CASSGGGGTQETQYF. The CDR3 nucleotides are TGTGCCAGCAGCGGGGGAGGCGGAACCCAAGAGACCCAGTACTTC.

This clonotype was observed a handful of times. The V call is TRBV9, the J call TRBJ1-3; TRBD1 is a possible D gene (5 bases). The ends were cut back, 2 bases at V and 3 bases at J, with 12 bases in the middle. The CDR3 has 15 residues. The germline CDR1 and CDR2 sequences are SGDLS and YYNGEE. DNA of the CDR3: TGTGCCAGCAGCGTCGGACATAACTGTGGAAACACCATATATTTT. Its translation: CASSVGHNCGNTIYF. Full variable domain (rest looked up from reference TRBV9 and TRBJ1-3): DSGVTQTPKHLITATGQRVTLRCSPRSGDLSVYWYQQSLDQGLQFLIQYYNGEERAKGNILERFSAQQFPDLHSELNLSSLELGDSALYFCASSVGHNCGNTIYFGEGSWLTVV.

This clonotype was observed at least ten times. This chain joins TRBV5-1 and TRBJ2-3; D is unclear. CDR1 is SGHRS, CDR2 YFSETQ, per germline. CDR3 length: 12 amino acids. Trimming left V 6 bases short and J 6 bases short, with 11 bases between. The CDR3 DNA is TGCGCCAGCACCTCCCCCATGGATACGCAGTATTTT. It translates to CASTSPMDTQYF. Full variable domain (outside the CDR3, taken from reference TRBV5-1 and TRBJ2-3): KAGVTQTPRYLIKTRGQQVTLSCSPISGHRSVSWYQQTPGQGLQFLFEYFSETQRNKGNFPGRFSGRQFSNSRSEMNVSTLELGDSALYLCASTSPMDTQYFGPGTRLTVL.

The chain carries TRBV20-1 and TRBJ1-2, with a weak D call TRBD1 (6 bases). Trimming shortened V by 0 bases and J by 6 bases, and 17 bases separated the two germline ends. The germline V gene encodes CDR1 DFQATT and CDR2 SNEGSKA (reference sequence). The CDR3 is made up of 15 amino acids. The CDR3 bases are TGCAGTGCTAGAGATCATACAGGGCCAAACGATGGCTACACCTTC. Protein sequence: CSARDHTGPNDGYTF.

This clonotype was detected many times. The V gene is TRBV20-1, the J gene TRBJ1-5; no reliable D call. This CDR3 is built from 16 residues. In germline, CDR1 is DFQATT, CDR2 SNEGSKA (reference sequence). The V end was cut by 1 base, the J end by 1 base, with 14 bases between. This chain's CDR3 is CSARGVFDGSNQPQHF. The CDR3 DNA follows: TGCAGTGCTAGAGGCGTTTTCGACGGGAGCAATCAGCCCCAGCATTTT.

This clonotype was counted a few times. The CDR3 DNA reads TGTGCCAGCAGCTTCCCCGGTTTAGACTATGAGCAGTTCTTC. It is translated as CASSFPGLDYEQFF. The chain has TRBV7-9 and TRBJ2-1; D uncertain. The CDR3 is 14 amino acids. In germline, CDR1 is SEHNR, CDR2 FQNEAQ (reference sequence). Trimming took 3 bases from V and 8 from J, leaving 14 bases between them.

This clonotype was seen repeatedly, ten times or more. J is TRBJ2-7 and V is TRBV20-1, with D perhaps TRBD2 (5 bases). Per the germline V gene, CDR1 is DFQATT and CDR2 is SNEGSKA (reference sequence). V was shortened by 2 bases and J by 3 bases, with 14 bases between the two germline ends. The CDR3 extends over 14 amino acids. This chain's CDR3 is CSARSAAGGYEQYF. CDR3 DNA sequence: TGCAGTGCTAGATCTGCAGCAGGAGGCTACGAGCAGTACTTC.

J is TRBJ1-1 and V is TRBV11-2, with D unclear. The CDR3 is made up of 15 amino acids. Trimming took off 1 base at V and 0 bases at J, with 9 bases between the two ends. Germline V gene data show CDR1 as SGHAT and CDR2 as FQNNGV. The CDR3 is CASSLARRMNTEAFF. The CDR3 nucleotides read TGTGCCAGCAGCTTAGCACGACGTATGAACACTGAAGCTTTCTTT. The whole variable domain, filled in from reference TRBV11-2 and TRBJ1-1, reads EAGVAQSPRYKIIEKRQSVAFWCNPISGHATLYWYQQILGQGPKLLIQFQNNGVVDDSQLPKDRFSAERLKGVDSTLKIQPAKLEDSAVYLCASSLARRMNTEAFFGQGTRLTVV.

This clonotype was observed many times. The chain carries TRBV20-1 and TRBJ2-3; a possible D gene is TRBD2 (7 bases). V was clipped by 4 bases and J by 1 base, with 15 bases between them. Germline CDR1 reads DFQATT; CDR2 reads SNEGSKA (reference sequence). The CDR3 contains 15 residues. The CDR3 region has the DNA TGCAGTGCTATAAACCGGGGGGCAGGCACAGATACGCAGTATTTT. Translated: CSAINRGAGTDTQYF.

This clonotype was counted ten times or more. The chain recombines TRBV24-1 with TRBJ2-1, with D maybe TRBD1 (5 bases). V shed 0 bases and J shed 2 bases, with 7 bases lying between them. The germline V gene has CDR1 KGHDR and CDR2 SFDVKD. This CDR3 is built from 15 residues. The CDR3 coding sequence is TGTGCCACCAGTGATTTGAAGGGGCCCTACAATGAGCAGTTCTTC. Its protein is CATSDLKGPYNEQFF.

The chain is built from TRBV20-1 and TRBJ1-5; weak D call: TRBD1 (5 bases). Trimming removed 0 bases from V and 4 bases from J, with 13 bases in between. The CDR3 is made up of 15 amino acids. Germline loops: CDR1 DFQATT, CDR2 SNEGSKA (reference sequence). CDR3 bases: TGCAGTGCTAGAGAACTTGCGGGGGTAAATCAGCCCCAGCATTTT. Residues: CSARELAGVNQPQHF.

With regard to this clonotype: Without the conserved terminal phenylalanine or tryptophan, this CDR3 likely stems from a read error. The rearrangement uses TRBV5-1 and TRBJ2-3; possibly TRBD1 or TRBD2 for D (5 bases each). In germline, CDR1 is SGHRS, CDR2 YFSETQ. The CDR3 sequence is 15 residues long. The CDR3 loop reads CASSRLGESTDTQYV. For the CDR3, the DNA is TGCGCCAGCAGCCGTCTGGGGGAGAGCACAGATACACAGTATGTT.

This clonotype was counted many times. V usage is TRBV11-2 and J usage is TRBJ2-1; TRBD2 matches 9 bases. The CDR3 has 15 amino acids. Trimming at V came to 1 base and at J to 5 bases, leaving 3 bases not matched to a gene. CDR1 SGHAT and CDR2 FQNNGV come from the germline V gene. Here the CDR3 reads CASSLALAGHNEQFF. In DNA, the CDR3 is TGTGCCAGCAGCTTAGCGCTAGCGGGGCACAATGAGCAGTTCTTC.

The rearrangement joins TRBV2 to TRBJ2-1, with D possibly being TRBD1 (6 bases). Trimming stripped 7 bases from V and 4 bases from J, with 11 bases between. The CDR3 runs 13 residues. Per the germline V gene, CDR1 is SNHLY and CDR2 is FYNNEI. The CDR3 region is CASTIDRYNEQFF. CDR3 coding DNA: TGTGCCAGCACTATTGACAGGTACAATGAGCAGTTCTTC.

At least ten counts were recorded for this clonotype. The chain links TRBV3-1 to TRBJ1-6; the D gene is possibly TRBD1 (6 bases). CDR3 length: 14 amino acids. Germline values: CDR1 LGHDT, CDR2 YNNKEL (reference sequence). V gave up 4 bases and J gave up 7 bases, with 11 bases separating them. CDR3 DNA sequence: TGTGCCAGCAGCCTAGGACAGATCAATTCACCCCTCCACTTT. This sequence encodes CASSLGQINSPLHF.

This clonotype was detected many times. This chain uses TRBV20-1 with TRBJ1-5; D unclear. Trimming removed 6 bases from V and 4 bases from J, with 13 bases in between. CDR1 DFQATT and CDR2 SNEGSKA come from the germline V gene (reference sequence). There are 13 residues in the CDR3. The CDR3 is CSALPHWNQPQHF. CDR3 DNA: TGCAGTGCCTTGCCCCACTGGAATCAGCCCCAGCATTTT.

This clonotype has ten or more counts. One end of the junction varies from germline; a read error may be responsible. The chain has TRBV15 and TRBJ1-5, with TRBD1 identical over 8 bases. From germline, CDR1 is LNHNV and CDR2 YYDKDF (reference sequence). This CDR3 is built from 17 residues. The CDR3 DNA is TGTGCTACCAGCAGAGATAGGGACAGGTGGGTCAATCAGCCCCAGCATTTT. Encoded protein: CATSRDRDRWVNQPQHF.

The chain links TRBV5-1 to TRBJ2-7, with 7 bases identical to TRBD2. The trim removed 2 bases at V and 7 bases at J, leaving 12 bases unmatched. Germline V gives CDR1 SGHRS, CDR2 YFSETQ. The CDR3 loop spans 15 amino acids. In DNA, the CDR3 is TGCGCCAGCAGCTTCGCCGGGACGGCGGGGGAGGAGCAGTACTTC. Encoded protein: CASSFAGTAGEEQYF.

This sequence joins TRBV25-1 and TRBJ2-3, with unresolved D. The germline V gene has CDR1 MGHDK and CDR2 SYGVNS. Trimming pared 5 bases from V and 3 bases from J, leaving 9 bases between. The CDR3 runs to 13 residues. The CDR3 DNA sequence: TGTGCCAGCAGTACCCTAACTACAGATACGCAGTATTTT. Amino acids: CASSTLTTDTQYF.

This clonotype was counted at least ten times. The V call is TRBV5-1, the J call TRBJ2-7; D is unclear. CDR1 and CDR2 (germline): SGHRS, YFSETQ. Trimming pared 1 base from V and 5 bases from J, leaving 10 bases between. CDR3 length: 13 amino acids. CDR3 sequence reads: CASSLLGNDEQYF. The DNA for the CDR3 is TGCGCCAGCAGCTTGCTGGGTAACGACGAGCAGTACTTC. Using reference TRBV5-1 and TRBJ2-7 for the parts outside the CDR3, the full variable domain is KAGVTQTPRYLIKTRGQQVTLSCSPISGHRSVSWYQQTPGQGLQFLFEYFSETQRNKGNFPGRFSGRQFSNSRSEMNVSTLELGDSALYLCASSLLGNDEQYFGPGTRLTVT.

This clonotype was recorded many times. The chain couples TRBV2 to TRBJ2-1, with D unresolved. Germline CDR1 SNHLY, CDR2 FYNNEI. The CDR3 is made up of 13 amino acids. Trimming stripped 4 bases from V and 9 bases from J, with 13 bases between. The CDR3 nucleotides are TGTGCCAGCAGTGGGGCGGAATTAGGTGAGCAGTTCTTC. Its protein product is CASSGAELGEQFF.